The present entry profiles one T cell receptor beta chain with its context. It lacks a known antigen. No much larger clonotype is one base removed from it; base qualities were not supplied. The data stem from a study of blood T cell repertoires in COVID-19 (dated by TCRdb to about 2020). Concerning the study at large: Collaborator samples came from the United States, Italy and Spain and covered acute and convalescent phases of COVID-19. The prospective study material was composed of cDNA or gDNA derived from T cells, B-cell-depleted T cells, or PBMCs. The dataset comprised deeply sampled blood TCRbeta repertoires from subjects exposed to, actively infected with, or recovered from COVID-19. The repertoires were released in a freely available public database meant as a resource for research on the immune response to SARS-CoV-2. The samples were drawn from the first 160 participants of the ongoing ImmuneRACE study and from roughly 1,300 subjects provided by 6 global collaborators. A de-identified subject ID, COVID-19 status, age in years and sex were almost always included in the sample metadata. Where available, HLA class I and class II types were obtained from metadata supplied by the sample provider rather than from assay-based typing.

Results and caveats for the whole study, not just this receptor: Clinical and demographic metadata were provided uncurated, with the amount varying by source and participant.

The CDR3 spans 15 residues, from the cysteine through the phenylalanine. Just CDR3 DNA is preserved here, 45 bases in frame from base 1. Relative to germline, V is 4 bases shorter and J is 1 base shorter, with 12 bases between their ends. CDR1 SGHVS and CDR2 FNYEAQ were looked up in the germline V gene. Each collaborating institution followed its own protocols to collect whole blood in K2EDTA tubes. For TCRbeta analysis, collaborators shipped samples as frozen whole blood, isolated PBMCs, or DNA extracted from either of those sample types. The immunoSEQ Assay, a bias-controlled multiplex PCR, was used to amplify TCRbeta CDR3 regions from genomic DNA. The study's own analysis went as follows. The number of nucleated cells in each sample was estimated from the amplification of reference gene primers within the assay. To quantify the absolute abundance of each unique TCRbeta CDR3 rearrangement, sequence reads were collapsed and filtered. For each sample, productive Simpson clonality was calculated as the square root of Simpson's diversity index across productive rearrangements. This is the immuneACCESS table as TCRdb keeps it, with only in-frame sequences that have V and J called. A part of the clones is gone; compared with another copy, unresolved V genes explain less than half, and the rest is unexplained. That table furnishes V, J and clone size, whereas the DNA furnished D and trimming. A total of tens of thousands of clones appear in this sample, approximately 90% of them only once. The ten top clones hold roughly 2.3% of the sample.

The chain is assembled from TRBV7-6 and TRBJ2-3; a tentative D call is TRBD2 (7 bases match). This TCR was sampled from a human donor with active COVID-19. The donor label of this sample is uncertain. Input material: peripheral blood. The base sequence is TGTGCCAGCAGCTCGGCGGGGGCTCGCACAGATACGCAGTATTTT. Translated, it gives CASSSAGARTDTQYF. Here the CDR3 is joined to the reference TRBV7-6 and TRBJ2-3 genes, and the full variable domain is: GAGVSQSPRYKVTKRGQDVALRCDPISGHVSLYWYRQALGQGPEFLTYFNYEAQQDKSGLPNDRFSAERPEGSISTLTIQRTEQRDSAMYRCASSSAGARTDTQYFGPGTRLTVL.